The entry below describes one T cell receptor (beta chain). Its antigen remains unknown. Vbeta (60) and Jbeta (13) primers were used in the PCR. Produced via immunoSEQ multiplex PCR; TCRdb's table is partial and in-frame only. This table has 95,000 to 150,000 clones, 81% appearing once. The V and J ends lost 5 bases and 5 bases respectively, with 7 bases between them. The CDR3 loop spans 11 amino acids. CDR1 SGHAT and CDR2 FQNNGV come from the germline V gene. This entry belongs to a study of cytomegalovirus exposure and HLA in healthy donors. General study findings and limits: As a later analysis revealed, most CMV-associated TCR beta chains appeared HLA-restricted. In a later analysis, at a false discovery rate of 0.05, about 17,000 TCR beta sequences matched HLA alleles.

The origin of this receptor is a man younger than 35 in good health and CMV-seronegative. The V gene is TRBV11-2, the J gene TRBJ2-7; a weak D match, TRBD1 (5 bases). Sequencing input: PBMCs. The DNA of the CDR3 is TGTGCCAGCAGCGACAGTCACGAGCAGTACTTC. Its protein product is CASSDSHEQYF.